This T cell receptor (beta chain) emerged from a study of cytomegalovirus exposure and HLA in healthy donors. Study-level background: The roughly 120 million unique TCR beta sequences, from around 200 million T cells, were found by an earlier analysis. Regarding the study as a whole: What was likely a sequencing artifact was a cluster of highly shared sequence variants. A later analysis reportedly found fewer N-insertions in an Asian-associated ancestry cluster than the roughly 670-donor mean.

PCR was performed using 60 Vbeta and 13 Jbeta primers. Measured with immunoSEQ multiplex PCR; TCRdb has only the in-frame clones, and not every one. The table includes under 300,000 clones, over 90% detected once. This clone appeared once. The antigen remains undetermined. V lost 0 bases, J lost 5 bases, and 13 bases stayed unmatched. Looked up from germline, CDR1 is ENHRY and CDR2 is SYGVKD. The CDR3 runs 18 residues. V usage is TRBV10-3 and J usage is TRBJ1-1; TRBD1 matches 9 bases. The sample was PBMCs. The sequence derives from a girl aged 2-10 years in good health and CMV-seronegative. Written as DNA, the CDR3 is TGTGCCATCAGTGAGTCCCGTGGAAGACAGGGGGTTCGGACTGAAGCTTTCTTT. It yields the protein CAISESRGRQGVRTEAFF.